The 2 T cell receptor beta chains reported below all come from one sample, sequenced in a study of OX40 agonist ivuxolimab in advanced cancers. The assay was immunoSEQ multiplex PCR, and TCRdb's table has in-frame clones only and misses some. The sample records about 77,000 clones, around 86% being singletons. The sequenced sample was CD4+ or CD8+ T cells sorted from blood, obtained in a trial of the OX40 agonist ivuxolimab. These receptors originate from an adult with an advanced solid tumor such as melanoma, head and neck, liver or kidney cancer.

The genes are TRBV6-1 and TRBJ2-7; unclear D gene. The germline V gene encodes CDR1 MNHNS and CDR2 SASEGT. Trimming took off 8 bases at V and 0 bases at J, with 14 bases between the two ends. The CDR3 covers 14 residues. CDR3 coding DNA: TGTGCCAGCGTACGAGGTCGAAGCTCCTACGAGCAGTACTTC. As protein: CASVRGRSSYEQYF.

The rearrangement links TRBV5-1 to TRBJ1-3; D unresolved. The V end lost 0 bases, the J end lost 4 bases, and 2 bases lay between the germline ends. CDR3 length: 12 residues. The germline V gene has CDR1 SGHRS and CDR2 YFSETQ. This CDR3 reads CASSLDGNTIYF. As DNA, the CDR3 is TGCGCCAGCAGCTTGGACGGAAACACCATATATTTT.